Each of the 9 T cell receptor beta chains below was sequenced from the same sample in a study of Graves' ophthalmopathy and Graves' hyperthyroidism. Investigators amplified TCR beta CDR3 regions from RNA transcripts. HTBI-primed first-round RT-PCR preceded second-round multiplex PCR. MiXCR, run by TCRdb on the multiplex PCR reads, gives a single entry per CDR3 protein. This table holds hundreds of thousands of distinct CDR3 sequences, around 42% found once. Sequencing was performed on peripheral blood. The receptor set was obtained from an adult man with Graves' ophthalmopathy.

This clonotype has more than one count but fewer than ten. The genes are TRBV5-8 and TRBJ2-7; D unresolved. This CDR3 spans 11 amino acids. Between the trimmed V and J ends, which lost 7 bases and 1 base, there was a span of 6 bases. The germline CDR1 and CDR2 sequences are SGHTS and YDEGEE. CDR3 DNA sequence: TGTGCCAGCCATAGTTCCTACGAGCAGTACTTC. This gives the protein CASHSSYEQYF.

The V gene is TRBV28, the J gene TRBJ1-5; D perhaps matches TRBD1 (6 bases). Trimming removed 5 bases at V and 0 bases at J, with 17 bases between. This CDR3 has 17 amino acids. Germline V gene sequence: CDR1 MDHEN, CDR2 SYDVKM. CDR3 nucleotide sequence: TGTGCCAGCAGTGGAGATTCAGGGGCTAGTAGCAATCAGCCCCAGCATTTT. Translated: CASSGDSGASSNQPQHF.

This sequence joins TRBV10-3 and TRBJ1-6; a weak D match, TRBD1 (5 bases). With 4 bases removed from V and 6 bases from J, the gap between germline ends came to 13 bases. Looked up from germline, CDR1 is ENHRY and CDR2 is SYGVKD. This CDR3 has 15 amino acids. For the CDR3, the DNA is TGTGCCATCAGTGCCGACAGCCCTTCTAATTCACCCCTCCACTTT. Its translation is CAISADSPSNSPLHF.

This clonotype was observed a handful of times. The genes are TRBV7-9 and TRBJ1-5; a weak D match, TRBD1 (5 bases). Trimming removed 5 bases from V and 10 bases from J, with 12 bases in between. The CDR3 contains 12 residues. CDR1 is SEHNR and CDR2 is FQNEAQ in the germline V gene (reference sequence). CDR3 sequence: CASSQGPRPQHF. CDR3 coding DNA: TGTGCCAGCAGCCAGGGTCCTCGACCCCAGCATTTT.

The chain has TRBV7-3 and TRBJ2-7; TRBD2 aligns across 7 bases. Per germline, CDR1 SGHTA and CDR2 FQGTGA. The J segment lost 3 bases and the V segment lost 5 bases, leaving 7 bases of the junction unmatched. This CDR3 is 14 amino acids long. The CDR3, as DNA: TGTGCCAGCAGCGCTCCGGGACTAAGCTACGAGCAGTACTTC. Translation: CASSAPGLSYEQYF.

The chain carries TRBV6-5 and TRBJ2-5; 7 positions match TRBD2. Germline lookup yields CDR1 MNHEY and CDR2 SVGAGI. The ends lost 4 bases at V and 4 bases at J; junction bases unmatched: 3. CDR3 length: 13 residues. CDR3 region: CASSWLAAETQYF. Written as DNA, the CDR3 is TGTGCCAGCAGTTGGCTAGCGGCAGAGACCCAGTACTTC.

The chain links TRBV7-2 to TRBJ1-2, with a possible D match to TRBD1 (5 bases). V lost 4 bases and J lost 7, with 16 bases in between. The CDR3 consists of 14 residues. Per the germline V gene, CDR1 is SGHTA and CDR2 is FQGNSA. Here the CDR3 reads CASSSQGTGSGYTF. DNA for the CDR3: TGTGCCAGCAGCTCCCAAGGGACCGGGAGTGGCTACACCTTC.

Concerning this clonotype: A read error may account for a junction end that differs from germline. CDR3 nucleotide sequence: TGTGCCAGCAGCTTAGGACAGAGGAACACTGGAGCTTTCTTT. This gives the protein CASSLGQRNTGAFF. V is TRBV7-9 and J is TRBJ1-1, with TRBD1 as a possible D gene (5 bases). The CDR3 has 14 amino acids. Germline V gives CDR1 SEHNR, CDR2 FQNEAQ (reference sequence).

To note about this clonotype: A single base separates this from a much larger clone, so it may be a read error. The chain uses TRBV7-8 and TRBJ2-7; D is perhaps TRBD1 or TRBD2 (5 bases each). Germline V CDR1 and CDR2: SGHVS, FQNEAQ. This CDR3 comprises 16 residues. CDR3 in DNA: TGTGCCAGCAGCTTATCCCGGGACGGAAGCTCCTACGGGCAGTACTTC. Translation gives CASSLSRDGSSYGQYF.